This TCR beta chain is from a study of liver allograft versus peripheral blood T cells. On the study more broadly: Intrahepatic T cell receptor repertoires from transplanted livers were compared against repertoires in recipients' peripheral blood.

Trimming took 7 bases from V and 2 from J, leaving 18 bases between them. The germline CDR1 and CDR2 sequences are SQVTM and ANQGSEA. This CDR3 is 14 amino acids long. MiXCR was run by TCRdb on the reads, yielding one entry per CDR3 protein. The table has about 15,000 distinct CDR3 sequences, approximately 22% seen once. By share, this clonotype counts as medium-sized. The chain combines TRBV29-1 with TRBJ2-7, with D possibly matching TRBD1 (5 bases). The TCR was taken from a human patient who had a liver transplant. The graft donor may have contributed some T cells. As DNA, the CDR3 is TGCAGCGCTGTCCCAGGGCGAAGAGCCTACGAGCAGTACTTC. Its translation: CSAVPGRRAYEQYF.